The text below deals with one T cell receptor (beta chain). The antigen is not known. This specimen comes from a study of human T cells and chemical hapten exposure. Study overall: Minor volume differences among pooled libraries chiefly drove per-sample TCR yield variation.

Notes on the study in general: Sensitizing with DPC caused no change in TCRs above 1 in 1000 frequency.

This CDR3 contains 13 residues. V lost 6 bases and J lost 4, with 12 bases in between. The germline V gene encodes CDR1 MDHEN and CDR2 SYDVKM. Time point meaning: pre-sensitization, week 0. Treatment defined: therapeutic diphenylcyclopropenone sensitization with weekly scalp DPC. The starting material, unfractionated whole blood, was used for total RNA extraction. TCRdb passed the RACE reads through MiXCR, listing each CDR3 protein once. This table has about 52,000 distinct CDR3 sequences, 9.5% to 10% appearing once. Sequenced here: whole blood, sampled in connection with sensitization to the hapten diphenylcyclopropenone (DPC). The V gene is TRBV28, the J gene TRBJ2-5; unclear D gene. This receptor was taken from a woman in her thirties with alopecia areata. Some clones in this sample may be carry-over from other donors' samples. CDR3 DNA sequence: TGTGCCAGCAGCACTTCCGCTCCAGAGACCCAGTACTTC. Its protein product is CASSTSAPETQYF.